A single sample is the source of the 19 T cell receptor beta chains below, sequenced in a study of shared clonotypes between healthy human individuals (dated by TCRdb to 2020 to 2021). Library preparation used the immunoSEQ multiplex PCR assay. The clones in this table, taken by TCRdb from immuneACCESS, are in-frame only. Not every clone is retained; where verified, under half of the shortfall comes from an unresolved V gene, and the cause of the rest is unknown. For this sample there are fewer than 1.4 million clones; approximately 78% appear just once. The top ten clones comprise 0.5% to 0.65% of the sample. The sample comprised memory CD4+ T cells from PBMCs. Interpreted using the paper, the cell subset or site label stands for: CD45RA-negative fraction. These receptors came from a young man in good health. Some clones in this sample may be carry-over from other donors' samples.

On this clone itself: Other DNA sequences within the sample encode an identical CDR3. The V call is TRBV27, the J call TRBJ1-4, with D perhaps TRBD1 (6 bases). Germline values: CDR1 MNHEY, CDR2 SMNVEV (reference sequence). V gave up 6 bases and J gave up 8 bases, with 13 bases separating them. The CDR3 length is 13 residues. The CDR3 loop reads CASSGGRDEKLFF. CDR3 coding DNA: TGTGCCAGCAGCGGGGGGCGGGACGAAAAACTGTTTTTT.

Details on this clone: A much larger clone sits a single nucleotide away, making a read error possible. The chain has TRBV28 and TRBJ2-7; maybe TRBD2 (6 bases). Germline values: CDR1 MDHEN, CDR2 SYDVKM. The CDR3 covers 15 residues. The CDR3 loop reads CTSSLGGADSYEQYF. The CDR3 DNA reads as TGTACCAGCAGTTTGGGGGGAGCTGACTCCTACGAGCAGTACTTC.

The rearrangement joins TRBV5-1 to TRBJ1-2, with D perhaps matching TRBD1 (5 bases). Looked up from germline, CDR1 is SGHRS and CDR2 is YFSETQ. This CDR3 comprises 13 residues. V lost 4 bases and J 2 bases, leaving 9 bases between the germline ends. CDR3 sequence reads: CASSVGTNYGYTF. The DNA for the CDR3 is TGCGCCAGCAGCGTCGGGACGAACTATGGCTACACCTTC.

V usage is TRBV6-1 and J usage is TRBJ2-7; 10 positions agree with TRBD1. J gave up 0 bases and V 8 bases, and 4 bases lay outside the gene matches. The germline V gene has CDR1 MNHNS and CDR2 SASEGT. The CDR3 runs to 14 residues. Here the CDR3 DNA reads TGTGCCAGCCACCGGGACAGGGGCTCCTACGAGCAGTACTTC. It codes for CASHRDRGSYEQYF.

As to this clone: This may come from a read error, since a much larger clone is one base off. The rearrangement joins TRBV28 to TRBJ2-3, with TRBD2 identical over 9 bases. The CDR3 covers 15 residues. The V and J ends lost 5 bases and 3 bases, in that order; junction bases with no gene match: 6. Germline V CDR1 and CDR2: MDHEN, SYDVKM. The DNA of the CDR3 is TGTGCCAGCAGTGTAGCGGGAGTTGGGACAGATACGCAGTATTTT. It is translated as CASSVAGVGTDTQYF.

About this clone: Given a much more abundant clone one base away, this may be a read error. The rearrangement uses TRBV7-9 and TRBJ2-7, with 7 positions matching TRBD1. The trim removed 3 bases at V and 3 bases at J, leaving 2 bases unmatched. This CDR3 region has 13 residues. Germline CDR1 SEHNR, CDR2 FQNEAQ (reference sequence). CDR3 in DNA: TGTGCCAGCAGCTTTGGGACAGTCTACGAGCAGTACTTC. This encodes CASSFGTVYEQYF.

The genes are TRBV25-1 and TRBJ2-7; TRBD2 might be the D (6 bases). CDR1 and CDR2 (germline): MGHDK, SYGVNS. V lost 4 bases and J 7 bases, leaving 14 bases between the germline ends. The CDR3 length is 13 residues. The CDR3 region is CASSGDLRGEQYF. CDR3 coding DNA: TGTGCCAGCAGTGGGGACCTCCGGGGGGAGCAGTACTTC.

The sample holds a few counts of this clone. The J gene is TRBJ2-1, the V gene TRBV19; D is perhaps TRBD2 (5 bases). V shed 1 base and J shed 9 bases, with 13 bases lying between them. The length of the CDR3 is 14 residues. Germline CDR1 reads LNHDA; CDR2 reads SQIVND (reference sequence). The CDR3, as DNA: TGTGCCAGTAGTATAGCGGTTACGGGGAGTGAGCAGTTCTTC. It codes for CASSIAVTGSEQFF.

The chain recombines TRBV28 with TRBJ2-7; no reliable D call. The CDR3 contains 13 residues. Germline CDR1 MDHEN, CDR2 SYDVKM. Trimming removed 3 bases at V and 1 base at J, with 7 bases between. The CDR3 loop is CASSFAPSYEQYF. The DNA of the CDR3 is TGTGCCAGCAGTTTTGCCCCATCCTACGAGCAGTACTTC.

CDR3 DNA sequence: TGTGCCAGCAGTGAAGTCCTAGCGGGAGTTGCTGAGCAGTTCTTC. This encodes CASSEVLAGVAEQFF. The rearrangement uses TRBV6-1 and TRBJ2-1; the match to TRBD2 covers 10 bases. Germline CDR1 MNHNS, CDR2 SASEGT. The trim removed 1 base at V and 9 bases at J, leaving 6 bases unmatched. The CDR3 is 15 residues long.

The chain uses TRBV15 and TRBJ1-1, with D possibly matching TRBD1 (5 bases). Trimming removed 0 bases from V and 7 bases from J, with 12 bases in between. Germline CDR1 and CDR2: LNHNV and YYDKDF (reference sequence). CDR3 size: 14 residues. The CDR3 protein is CATSRDLDRGEAFF. The CDR3 DNA reads as TGTGCCACCAGCAGAGATCTAGATAGGGGTGAAGCTTTCTTT.

The rearrangement uses TRBV6-1 and TRBJ2-7, with 7 bases that match TRBD1. The germline CDR1 and CDR2 sequences are MNHNS and SASEGT. V dropped 8 bases and J dropped 4; count of bases not matched to a gene: 5. The length of the CDR3 is 12 residues. The CDR3 DNA reads as TGTGCCAGCCAGGGGGTACTATACGAGCAGTACTTC. Translating gives CASQGVLYEQYF.

The chain combines TRBV10-3 with TRBJ1-4; D possibly corresponds to TRBD1 (5 bases). Germline CDR1 and CDR2: ENHRY and SYGVKD. The V end lost 10 bases, the J end lost 0 bases, and 15 bases lay between the germline ends. This CDR3 is built from 15 residues. The CDR3 region is CATGGTVATNEKLFF. DNA for the CDR3: TGTGCCACCGGGGGAACAGTCGCAACTAATGAAAAACTGTTTTTT.

V gene TRBV19 combines with J gene TRBJ1-2; D gene unclear. The V gene lost 7 bases and the J gene lost 8 bases, with 20 bases spanning the gap. Germline V gene sequence: CDR1 LNHDA, CDR2 SQIVND (reference sequence). The CDR3 is made up of 14 amino acids. The CDR3 sequence is CASNTRAAGEGYTF. The CDR3 DNA reads TGTGCCAGTAATACCCGGGCGGCAGGTGAAGGCTACACCTTC.

This clone was detected only once. The gene calls are TRBV5-1 and TRBJ2-1; D perhaps matches TRBD2 (6 bases). The CDR3 extends over 16 amino acids. Deletions cut 0 bases from V and 3 bases from J, with 13 bases between. From germline, CDR1 is SGHRS and CDR2 YFSETQ. Here the CDR3 DNA reads TGCGCCAGCAGCTTGGCCGGGGCTAGCGACTACAATGAGCAGTTCTTC. It encodes CASSLAGASDYNEQFF.

With respect to this clone: The same CDR3 arises from other DNA sequences in this sample as well. This chain connects TRBV18 to TRBJ2-2, with 7 positions matching TRBD1. Looked up from germline, CDR1 is KGHSH and CDR2 is LQKENI. CDR3 size: 14 residues. V lost 6 bases to trimming and J lost 3 bases; unmatched junction nucleotides: 4. The CDR3 reads CASSPTGDTGELFF. CDR3 DNA: TGTGCCAGCTCGCCAACAGGGGACACCGGGGAGCTGTTTTTT.

The V and J genes are TRBV5-4 and TRBJ2-7; 13 nucleotides align to TRBD2. This CDR3 is built from 17 residues. CDR1 and CDR2 from the germline V gene are SGHNT and YYREEE (reference sequence). Trimming took 4 bases from V and 0 from J; bases not matched to a gene: 7. CDR3 sequence reads: CASSGGTSGTNSYEQYF. CDR3 nucleotides: TGTGCCAGCAGCGGCGGGACTAGCGGGACGAACTCCTACGAGCAGTACTTC.

The V gene is TRBV6-5, the J gene TRBJ2-7; the D gene is possibly TRBD2 (5 bases). The CDR3 is 12 amino acids. Germline CDR1 and CDR2: MNHEY and SVGAGI. V was cut by 7 bases and J by 12 bases, with 19 bases left in between. This CDR3 reads CASTSPGLDRYF. The CDR3 coding sequence is TGTGCCAGCACCTCCCCTGGACTCGATCGGTACTTC.

The V call is TRBV27, the J call TRBJ2-7; TRBD2 aligns across 10 bases. Germline CDR1 and CDR2: MNHEY and SMNVEV (reference sequence). The ends lost 3 bases at V and 5 bases at J; junction bases unmatched: 7. This CDR3 comprises 15 residues. Here the CDR3 DNA reads TGTGCCAGCAGTTTTACGCTAGCGGGAGTTAACGAGCAGTACTTC. Translation gives CASSFTLAGVNEQYF.